Listed below are T cell receptor beta chains from one sample, sequenced in a study of CD8+ T cells in alopecia areata. Measured with immunoSEQ multiplex PCR; TCRdb has only the in-frame clones, and not every one. The sample consists of 110,000 to 150,000 clones, about 60% of them appearing once. Here the sequenced sample was CD4+ T cells sorted from blood, taken at week 0. These receptors were obtained from a human donor with alopecia areata. Both conserved end residues are part of each CDR3. The D gene is left open where the match is weak. Expanded clones get a size class; other rows say once, few or many, or leave the size out.

TRBV29-1	once	11	-	TRBJ2-7	CSVQINYEQYF	TGCAGCGTCCAAATCAACTACGAGCAGTACTTC
TRBV11-1	-	17	-	TRBJ2-1	CASSYPRGRGESNEQFF	TGTGCCAGCAGCTACCCCAGGGGCAGGGGAGAGTCGAATGAGCAGTTCTTC
TRBV29-1	-	14	-	TRBJ2-2	CSVALRENTGELFF	TGCAGCGTGGCCTTGCGGGAGAACACCGGGGAGCTGTTTTTT
TRBV30	-	13	-	TRBJ1-2	CAWSLPGRHGYTF	TGTGCCTGGAGTCTCCCAGGACGGCATGGCTACACCTTC
TRBV19	-	14	-	TRBJ2-1	CASTIQDGYNEQFF	TGTGCCAGTACTATCCAGGACGGGTACAATGAGCAGTTCTTC
TRBV25-1	few	16	TRBD2	TRBJ2-1	CASSELAGRSYNEQFF	TGTGCCAGCAGTGAGCTAGCGGGGCGGTCGTACAATGAGCAGTTCTTC
TRBV6-5	-	13	-	TRBJ1-5	CASSYSWKQPQHF	TGTGCCAGCAGTTACTCTTGGAAACAGCCCCAGCATTTT
TRBV6-5	-	15	TRBD2	TRBJ2-5	CASSTPYGGEETQYF	TGTGCCAGCAGTACCCCCTACGGGGGGGAAGAGACCCAGTACTTC
TRBV30	-	14	TRBD1	TRBJ2-7	CAWSKAGGRYEQYF	TGTGCCTGGAGTAAGGCAGGGGGTCGCTACGAGCAGTACTTC
TRBV11-2	-	14	TRBD1	TRBJ2-7	CASSWDRTAHEQYF	TGTGCCAGCAGCTGGGACAGGACCGCCCACGAGCAGTACTTC
TRBV29-1	-	13	TRBD1	TRBJ1-1	CSVRQGLTTEAFF	TGCAGCGTGAGACAGGGGCTTACCACTGAAGCTTTCTTT
TRBV29-1	-	14	TRBD2	TRBJ2-2	CSVLGLGETGELFF	TGCAGCGTTCTCGGACTAGGCGAGACCGGGGAGCTGTTTTTT
TRBV18	-	14	-	TRBJ1-6	CASSLTGSGSPLHF	TGTGCCAGCTCGCTGACAGGTTCTGGGTCACCCCTCCACTTT
TRBV6-5	-	13	-	TRBJ1-1	CASSRLRNTEAFF	TGTGCCAGCAGTCGCCTTAGGAACACTGAAGCTTTCTTT
TRBV5-1	-	13	-	TRBJ2-5	CASSFVGEETQYF	TGCGCCAGCAGCTTTGTTGGGGAAGAGACCCAGTACTTC
TRBV4-1	-	18	TRBD2	TRBJ2-5	CASSHHRTSGGRGETQYF	TGCGCCAGCAGCCACCATAGGACTAGCGGGGGGCGAGGGGAGACCCAGTACTTC
TRBV7-7	-	13	-	TRBJ2-3	CASSLVRADTQYF	TGTGCTAGCAGCTTAGTCCGGGCAGATACGCAGTATTTT
TRBV29-1	few	13	-	TRBJ1-6	CSVGVSYNSPLHF	TGCAGCGTTGGGGTTTCCTATAATTCACCCCTCCACTTT
TRBV4-1	few	14	TRBD1	TRBJ1-2	CASSQVQGEDGYTF	TGCGCCAGCAGCCAAGTACAGGGGGAAGATGGCTACACCTTC
TRBV29-1	few	13	TRBD1	TRBJ1-2	CSVDQTGVGGYTF	TGCAGCGTTGACCAGACAGGGGTCGGTGGCTACACCTTC
TRBV9	-	17	TRBD2	TRBJ2-5	CASSAEGIAGGIETQYF	TGTGCCAGCAGCGCGGAGGGCATAGCGGGGGGCATCGAGACCCAGTACTTC
TRBV27	-	16	TRBD1	TRBJ1-2	CASSLGTGGQNYGYTF	TGTGCCAGCAGTTTAGGGACAGGGGGCCAAAACTATGGCTACACCTTC
TRBV5-4	-	13	-	TRBJ2-5	CASSMDYPRAQYF	TGTGCCAGCAGCATGGACTACCCCAGGGCCCAGTACTTC
TRBV5-6	once	14	TRBD1	TRBJ1-2	CASSLRTGNYGYTF	TGTGCCAGCAGCTTGCGGACAGGGAACTATGGCTACACCTTC
TRBV5-6	-	13	-	TRBJ2-5	CASTRGTQETQYF	TGTGCCAGCACGAGGGGGACCCAAGAGACCCAGTACTTC
TRBV4-1	-	18	-	TRBJ1-2	CASSHLTLRRDARDGYTF	TGCGCCAGCAGCCACCTAACCCTGCGTCGGGACGCGAGGGATGGCTACACCTTC
TRBV2	-	14	-	TRBJ2-6	CARSAGSGANVLTF	TGTGCCAGAAGTGCGGGATCGGGGGCCAACGTCCTGACTTTC
TRBV15	few	15	-	TRBJ2-3	CATSRDKNQADTQYF	TGTGCCACCAGCAGAGATAAGAACCAGGCAGATACGCAGTATTTT
TRBV14	-	15	-	TRBJ2-3	CASSRQLTPTDTQYF	TGTGCCAGCAGCCGACAGCTAACACCCACAGATACGCAGTATTTT
TRBV4-3	-	14	TRBD1	TRBJ1-1	CASSLAGGTPEAFF	TGCGCCAGCAGCCTAGCAGGGGGTACCCCTGAAGCTTTCTTT
TRBV27	-	15	TRBD1	TRBJ1-4	CASSVAGQRVEKLFF	TGTGCCAGCAGTGTAGCGGGACAGCGGGTGGAAAAACTGTTTTTT